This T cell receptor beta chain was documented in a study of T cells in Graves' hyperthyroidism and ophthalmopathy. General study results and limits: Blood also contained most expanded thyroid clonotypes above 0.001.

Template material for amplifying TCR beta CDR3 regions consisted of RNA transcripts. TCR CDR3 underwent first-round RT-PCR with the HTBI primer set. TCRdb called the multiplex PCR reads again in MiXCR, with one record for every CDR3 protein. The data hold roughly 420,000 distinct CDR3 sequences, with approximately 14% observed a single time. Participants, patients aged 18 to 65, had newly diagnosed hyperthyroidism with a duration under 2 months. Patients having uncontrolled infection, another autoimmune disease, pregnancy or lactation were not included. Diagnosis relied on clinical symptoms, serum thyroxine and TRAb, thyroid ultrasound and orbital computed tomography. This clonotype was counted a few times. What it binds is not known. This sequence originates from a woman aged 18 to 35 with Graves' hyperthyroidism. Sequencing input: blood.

The CDR3 is CASSPDSGGLWQETQYF. For the CDR3, the DNA is TGTGCCAGCAGCCCCGACAGCGGGGGGTTGTGGCAAGAGACCCAGTACTTC. The V call is TRBV14, the J call TRBJ2-5; 9 nucleotides align to TRBD2. Germline CDR1 is SGHDN and CDR2 is FVKESK. V gave up 4 bases and J gave up 2 bases; unmatched junction bases: 11. This CDR3 has 17 residues.